The subject of this entry is one T cell receptor beta chain. This clonotype is a singleton in its sample. What antigen it recognizes has not been identified. A read error is possible here, since a much larger clone lies one base away. This sample was included in a study of blood T cells in healthy people across ages (dated by TCRdb to the mid-2010s). About the study as a whole: In model experiments, roughly one uniquely barcoded TCR beta cDNA molecule per two T cells was captured by template switching. For two donors (one aged 18 to 29 and one aged 80 or older), the study analyzed two additional independent replicas of 1 million unique cDNA reads from the same blood draw. Age-related changes in TCR beta repertoire diversity were measured in the study by deep sequencing normalized with unique cDNA molecular identifiers. To avoid experimental bias, donors of different ages were distributed randomly across sequencing lanes. Donors were grouped into four age groups: young (average about 15 years), middle-aged (around 39), aged (about 60) and long-lived (82).

The study at large found these results: Because the CMV infection status of the donors was unknown, age-related changes in expanded clonotypes may potentially have been confounded. Observed TCR beta diversity per million T cells fell roughly linearly with age, and a significant reduction was already apparent by age roughly 40. Since profiling was done on bulk unsorted PBMCs, naive and antigen-experienced compartments could not be conclusively compared. Total diversity estimates from one million sequenced T cells were considered lower bounds and underestimates. Compared with the aged group, the long-lived group had more naive CD4+ T cells, fewer expanded clones and increased TCR diversity, suggesting age selection. Observed TCR beta diversity correlated strongly with the percentage of naive T cells measured by flow cytometry.

Via the germline V gene, CDR1 is ENHRY and CDR2 SYGVKD. The CDR3 runs 14 amino acids, cysteine and phenylalanine included. This entry keeps only the CDR3 DNA: 42 bases, framed from base 1. V sheds 11 bases and J sheds 11 bases, leaving 27 bases between their ends. The donors were some 39 Caucasian individuals from Russia, aged roughly 6 to 95 years, who were systemically healthy. Each donor gave about 9.7 milliliters of peripheral blood, drawn into EDTA-treated Vacutainer tubes. PBMCs were isolated by Ficoll-Paque density-gradient centrifugation, with at least 7 million obtained per sample. Total RNA was extracted from PBMCs with Trizol reagent, with at least 6 micrograms obtained per sample. The percentages of naive CD45RAhigh/CD27high T cells were determined by flow cytometry on a PBMC aliquot from every donor. Library preparation used 5' RACE. Sequencing used an Illumina HiSeq 2500. A second PCR of about 7 to 12 cycles was run with a J-beta primer mix and a sample-barcoded 5' primer. A template-switch 5' adaptor carrying 12 random nucleotides introduced a unique molecular identifier onto each TCR beta cDNA molecule. Each sample yielded at least 2.5 million CDR3-containing paired-end reads. The Mint cDNA synthesis kit, primed by a TRBC-specific oligonucleotide, was used to synthesize first-strand cDNA from all RNA. Following uracil-DNA glycosylase treatment, all cDNA underwent a first 18-cycle PCR with the universal primers M1SS and BC2_uni_R. In the paper's pipeline: For normalization, 1 million high-quality reads were randomly selected from each sample, with every read carrying a distinct molecular identifier. Reads sharing molecular identifiers were discarded rather than binned into consensus sequences. MiTCR, with a Q25 quality threshold and the strictest error-elimination algorithm, was used for CDR3 identification, clonotype clustering and error correction. A nonparametric unseen species model using Euler transformation provided a lower-bound estimate of total TCR beta diversity. Using fastp trimming at Q25 and MiXCR clonotype assembly, TCRdb reanalyzed the public sequencing data and kept in-frame beta chains. A single entry per CDR3 protein holds the most common genes and DNA from its merged rows. For this entry, the V and J calls and clone size follow TCRdb and not the study's own pipeline. In this sample the table shows 600,000 or so distinct CDR3 sequences, about 30% of which occur a single time. The ten top clones hold about a sixth of the sample.

Rearrangement joined TRBV10-3 to TRBJ2-5; the D region possibly corresponds to TRBD1 (6 bases align). The receptor comes from a woman older than 75 in good health. The material sequenced was blood. Read as DNA, the sequence is TGTGCCTCCCGGAGGCGGAGGACAGAAGATGAGCAGTACTTC. Translation gives CASRRRRTEDEQYF.